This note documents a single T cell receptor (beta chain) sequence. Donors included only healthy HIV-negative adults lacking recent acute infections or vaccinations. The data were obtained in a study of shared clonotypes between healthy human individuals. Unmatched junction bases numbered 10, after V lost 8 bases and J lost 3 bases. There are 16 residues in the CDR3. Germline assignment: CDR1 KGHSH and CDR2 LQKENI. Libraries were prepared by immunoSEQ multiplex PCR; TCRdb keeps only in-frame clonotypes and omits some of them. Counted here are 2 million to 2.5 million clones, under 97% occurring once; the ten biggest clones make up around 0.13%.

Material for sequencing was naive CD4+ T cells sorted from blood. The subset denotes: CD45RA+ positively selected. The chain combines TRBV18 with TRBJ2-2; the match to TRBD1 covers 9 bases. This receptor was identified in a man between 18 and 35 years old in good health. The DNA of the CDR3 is TGTGCCAGCCCTCCTCCGGGACAGGGTGACACCGGGGAGCTGTTTTTT. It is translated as CASPPPGQGDTGELFF. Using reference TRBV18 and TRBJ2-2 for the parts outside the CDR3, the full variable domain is NAGVMQNPRHLVRRRGQEARLRCSPMKGHSHVYWYRQLPEEGLKFMVYLQKENIIDESGMPKERFSAEFPKEGPSILRIQQVVRGDSAAYFCASPPPGQGDTGELFFGEGSRLTVL.